Sequencing of this T cell receptor beta chain was carried out in a study of metastatic and nonmetastatic thyroid tumors. In the authors' workflow: The study's classifier, a distant-metastasis tool for papillary thyroid cancer, was built using CDR3 differences across clinicopathological groups. TCRdb re-analyzed the PCR reads through MiXCR. In this record, the V and J calls reflect TCRdb's handling and not the investigators' own analysis. The sample consists of about 45,000 clones, roughly 3.9% of them appearing once. General study points: For both blood and tumor, malignant thyroid tumors reportedly showed significantly higher TCR beta diversity than benign nodules did.

Thyroid surgery was performed in patients who had received no treatment beforehand. This clone was picked up many times. Its antigen is unknown. This CDR3 has 14 residues. V gave up 5 bases and J gave up 4 bases, with 15 bases separating them. Germline assignment: CDR1 DFQATT and CDR2 SNEGSKA (reference sequence). Input material: blood. The rearrangement links TRBV20-1 to TRBJ2-1; D is possibly TRBD2 (6 bases). The receptor's source is a female donor with papillary thyroid cancer or a benign thyroid nodule (not recorded which). Some clones in this sample may be carry-over from other donors' samples. CDR3: CSASSGGAYNEQFF. For the CDR3, the DNA is TGCAGTGCTTCCTCGGGCGGGGCGTACAATGAGCAGTTCTTC.